These 18 T cell receptor beta chains came from one sample sequenced in a study of blood T cell repertoires in COVID-19 (dated by TCRdb to about 2020). Receptor libraries were prepared by the immunoSEQ multiplex PCR assay. TCRdb retrieved this table from immuneACCESS and kept in-frame rearrangements only. Not all clones are present; in checked studies, unresolved V genes account for under half, and no reason is known for the remainder. In this sample the table shows about 55,000 clones, roughly 87% of which occur a single time. Roughly 15% of the sample lies in the top ten. Source material: peripheral blood. These TCRs come from a human donor with active COVID-19. The donor label of this sample is uncertain.

V usage is TRBV7-9 and J usage is TRBJ2-1, with 8 bases matching TRBD2. With 3 bases clipped from V and 6 bases from J, the junction kept 4 bases outside the gene matches. The germline V gene has CDR1 SEHNR and CDR2 FQNEAQ (reference sequence). The CDR3 sequence is 14 residues long. In DNA form, the CDR3 reads TGTGCCAGCAGCTTGGCGGGGGGCTCCAATGAGCAGTTCTTC. It encodes CASSLAGGSNEQFF.

This clone is a singleton in its sample. This sequence joins TRBV7-2 and TRBJ1-3, with D possibly being TRBD1 (6 bases). The CDR3 runs to 15 residues. V was shortened by 1 base and J by 4 bases, with 11 bases between the two germline ends. In germline, CDR1 is SGHTA, CDR2 FQGNSA. This CDR3 reads CASSLGRQVGNTIYF. The CDR3 DNA reads as TGTGCCAGCAGCTTAGGGAGACAGGTCGGAAACACCATATATTTT.

V usage is TRBV12-3 or TRBV12-4 and J usage is TRBJ1-2; tentative D call: TRBD1 (5 bases). This CDR3 has 13 amino acids. Trimming shortened V by 5 bases and J by 2 bases, and 9 bases separated the two germline ends. CDR3 in DNA: TGTGCCAGCAGTCAGACAGAAAACTATGGCTACACCTTC. This sequence encodes CASSQTENYGYTF.

The chain carries TRBV5-4 and TRBJ1-1; the match to TRBD1 covers 8 bases. This CDR3 has 15 amino acids. Per germline, CDR1 SGHNT and CDR2 YYREEE (reference sequence). The V segment lost 5 bases and the J segment 3 bases; nucleotides outside the gene matches: 9. The CDR3 region is CASRHDRGRHTEAFF. CDR3 nucleotides: TGTGCCAGCAGGCACGACAGGGGAAGACACACTGAAGCTTTCTTT.

V gene TRBV3-1 (or the pseudogene TRBV3-2) combines with J gene TRBJ2-5; possibly TRBD1 for D (6 bases). The CDR3 covers 11 residues. CDR1 is LGHDT, CDR2 YNNKEL, per germline (reference sequence). V was pared by 6 bases and J by 7 bases, with 9 bases between. The CDR3 nucleotides read TGTGCCAGCAGGGGGGCGACGACCCAGTACTTC. It is translated as CASRGATTQYF.

This sequence joins TRBV7-8 and TRBJ1-6, with a tentative D call TRBD1 (5 bases). Per the germline V gene, CDR1 is SGHVS and CDR2 is FQNEAQ. The germline V and J ends were trimmed by 1 base and 10 bases, with 20 bases remaining between them. The CDR3 length is 17 residues. The chain's CDR3 is CASSLGPWDFKGSPLHF. CDR3 in DNA: TGTGCCAGCAGCTTAGGACCCTGGGACTTTAAGGGATCACCCCTCCACTTT. Combining the CDR3 with reference TRBV7-8 and TRBJ1-6 gives the whole variable domain GAGVSQSPRYKVAKRGQDVALRCDPISGHVSLFWYQQALGQGPEFLTYFQNEAQLDKSGLPSDRFFAERPEGSVSTLKIQRTQQEDSAVYLCASSLGPWDFKGSPLHFGNGTRLTVT.

V and J are TRBV5-1 and TRBJ1-5, with D possibly being TRBD1 (6 bases). V was cut by 0 bases and J by 6 bases, with 13 bases left in between. CDR1 is SGHRS, CDR2 YFSETQ, per germline. The CDR3 sequence is 15 residues long. The CDR3 DNA is TGCGCCAGCAGCTTGGCAGGGGCGCGTTCTCAGCCCCAGCATTTT. Its translation is CASSLAGARSQPQHF.

The rearrangement joins TRBV4-3 to TRBJ2-3; 7 positions agree with TRBD2. Germline CDR1 reads LGHNA; CDR2 reads YSLEER. This CDR3 has 16 residues. The junction had 8 bases not matched to a gene; V was cut back by 4 bases and J by 1 base. For the CDR3, the DNA is TGCGCCAGCAGCCGGGATCAGCGGGGACGCACAGATACGCAGTATTTT. The encoded protein is CASSRDQRGRTDTQYF.

This clone was seen just once. This CDR3 reads CASSQDGTSLSSYNEQFF. The CDR3 nucleotides read TGTGCCAGCAGCCAAGATGGTACTAGCCTGAGCTCCTACAATGAGCAGTTCTTC. J is TRBJ2-1 and V is TRBV3-1 (or the pseudogene TRBV3-2), with D perhaps TRBD2 (6 bases). The V and J ends lost 0 bases and 0 bases respectively, with 15 bases between them. The CDR3 consists of 18 residues. Per germline, CDR1 LGHDT and CDR2 YNNKEL (reference sequence).

This clone appeared a single time. The chain's CDR3 is CASSEYSVFSGNTIYF. CDR3 in DNA: TGTGCCAGCAGTGAATATTCGGTTTTCTCTGGAAACACCATATATTTT. The rearrangement joins TRBV25-1 to TRBJ1-3, with unresolved D. The CDR3 contains 16 residues. V lost 0 bases and J 0 bases, leaving 9 bases between the germline ends. Germline assignment: CDR1 MGHDK and CDR2 SYGVNS.

The chain employs TRBV29-1 and TRBJ1-2, with D possibly TRBD1 on 5 matching bases. This CDR3 has 13 amino acids. Deletions cut 4 bases from V and 5 bases from J, with 14 bases between. Germline V gene lookup returns CDR1 SQVTM and CDR2 ANQGSEA. Written as DNA, the CDR3 is TGCAGCGTTGTGCTCACAGGCCAATATGGCTACACCTTC. It translates to CSVVLTGQYGYTF.

A single count supports this clone. The V gene is TRBV4-3, the J gene TRBJ1-1; D not certain. The germline V gene has CDR1 LGHNA and CDR2 YSLEER. The CDR3 extends over 15 amino acids. Trimming pared 0 bases from V and 1 base from J, leaving 9 bases between. CDR3 DNA sequence: TGCGCCAGCAGCCAAGATTATCGAGAGAACACTGAAGCTTTCTTT. Its translation: CASSQDYRENTEAFF.

The chain employs TRBV7-2 and TRBJ1-4, with 7 nucleotides matching TRBD1. J was trimmed by 2 bases and V by 4 bases; bases with no gene match: 4. The CDR3 totals 15 residues. Germline V gene lookup returns CDR1 SGHTA and CDR2 FQGNSA. The CDR3 nucleotides read TGTGCCAGCAGCTCCTCGGGACAGACTAATGAAAAACTGTTTTTT. The encoded protein is CASSSSGQTNEKLFF.

The J gene is TRBJ1-2, the V gene TRBV5-6; TRBD1 is a possible D gene (6 bases). Trimming removed 4 bases from V and 4 bases from J, with 20 bases in between. The length of the CDR3 is 16 residues. Germline CDR1 is SGHDT and CDR2 is YYEEEE. CDR3 loop: CASSRGQIVLIYGYTF. The CDR3 DNA is TGTGCCAGCAGCCGAGGACAGATCGTCTTGATCTATGGCTACACCTTC. Looking up the rest from reference TRBV5-6 and TRBJ1-2 gives the full variable domain: DAGVTQSPTHLIKTRGQQVTLRCSPKSGHDTVSWYQQALGQGPQFIFQYYEEEERQRGNFPDRFSGHQFPNYSSELNVNALLLGDSALYLCASSRGQIVLIYGYTFGSGTRLTVV.

This clone was seen once. This chain joins TRBV6-2 or TRBV6-3 and TRBJ2-3; 9 bases are a match to TRBD2. The V gene end was trimmed by 4 bases and the J gene end by 11 bases; junction bases not matched to a gene: 4. The CDR3 extends over 12 amino acids. Germline CDR1 is MNHEY and CDR2 is SVGEGT. CDR3: CASSSTSGGQYF. CDR3 DNA sequence: TGTGCCAGCAGTTCGACTAGCGGAGGGCAGTATTTT.

The table lists this clone with a count of one. The chain joins TRBV6-5 to TRBJ2-5; the match to TRBD2 covers 12 bases. Germline V CDR1 and CDR2: MNHEY, SVGAGI. V shed 5 bases and J 4 bases; nucleotides not matched to a gene: 5. The CDR3 is made up of 15 amino acids. CDR3 nucleotide sequence: TGTGCCAGCAGTCGGACTAGCGGGGATCTAGAGACCCAGTACTTC. Protein sequence: CASSRTSGDLETQYF.

The chain carries TRBV6-5 and TRBJ1-5; D is perhaps TRBD1 (5 bases). Per germline, CDR1 MNHEY and CDR2 SVGAGI. The germline V and J ends were trimmed by 5 bases and 0 bases, with 11 bases remaining between them. The CDR3 spans 15 residues. The CDR3 loop reads CASSRDRHSNQPQHF. The CDR3 nucleotides are TGTGCCAGCAGTCGCGACAGACATAGCAATCAGCCCCAGCATTTT.

This chain connects TRBV6-5 to TRBJ1-2, with a possible D match to TRBD1 (6 bases). Germline loops: CDR1 MNHEY, CDR2 SVGAGI. V lost 8 bases to trimming and J lost 8 bases, with 18 bases between them. The CDR3 loop spans 13 amino acids. The CDR3 protein is CASGGLQGEGYTF. CDR3 coding DNA: TGTGCCAGCGGGGGCCTCCAAGGAGAGGGCTACACCTTC.